Listed below are T cell receptor beta chains from one sample, sequenced in a study of T-cell reconstitution after alpha-beta-depleted transplantation in children. TCRdb reprocessed the PCR reads with MiXCR, giving one entry per CDR3 protein. The profile covers more than 400,000 distinct CDR3 sequences, with around two fifths appearing a single time and 27% taken by the ten largest. The sequencing used PBMCs, collected before TCRalphabeta/CD19-depleted stem cell transplant. These receptor sequences come from a girl aged 2-10 years with aplastic anemia, due to receive a stem cell transplant. CDR3s include the opening cysteine and the closing phenylalanine or tryptophan. Each record gives: CDR3 protein, V gene, J gene, clone size. Not every row has a clone size; where given, it reads once, few, many or a size class.

CDR3aa: CATWDNPYEQYF
v_gene: TRBV10-3
j_gene: TRBJ2-7
abundance: few

CDR3aa: CASSKASGGAYEQYF
v_gene: TRBV7-2
j_gene: TRBJ2-7
abundance: -

CDR3aa: CAWSVLGLAGDPYNEQFF
v_gene: TRBV30
j_gene: TRBJ2-1
abundance: few

CDR3aa: CSVAPSGGSTDTQYF
v_gene: TRBV29-1
j_gene: TRBJ2-3
abundance: once

CDR3aa: CSATIRTSGWTDTQYF
v_gene: TRBV20-1
j_gene: TRBJ2-3
abundance: many

CDR3aa: CASSPQGGAGNTIYF
v_gene: TRBV3-1
j_gene: TRBJ1-3
abundance: -

CDR3aa: CSVVVGQGYEQYF
v_gene: TRBV29-1
j_gene: TRBJ2-7
abundance: -

CDR3aa: CASRRTGGGNQETQYF
v_gene: TRBV5-1
j_gene: TRBJ2-5
abundance: -

CDR3aa: CASSLPSGGNTEAFF
v_gene: TRBV7-8
j_gene: TRBJ1-1
abundance: many

CDR3aa: CASFGYGSPQETQYF
v_gene: TRBV6-1
j_gene: TRBJ2-5
abundance: few

CDR3aa: CSARTRPRDNLQETQYF
v_gene: TRBV20-1
j_gene: TRBJ2-5
abundance: -

CDR3aa: CASTRTGAAYEQYF
v_gene: TRBV12-3/TRBV12-4
j_gene: TRBJ2-7
abundance: -

CDR3aa: CSVAEKETQYF
v_gene: TRBV29-1
j_gene: TRBJ2-5
abundance: few

CDR3aa: CSARTSGDGGITHEQYF
v_gene: TRBV20-1
j_gene: TRBJ2-7
abundance: once

CDR3aa: CATSIRGSTGELFF
v_gene: TRBV15
j_gene: TRBJ2-2
abundance: -

CDR3aa: CASSPPGRTYEQYF
v_gene: TRBV18
j_gene: TRBJ2-7
abundance: -

CDR3aa: CASNLPWTSGGGYNEQFF
v_gene: TRBV7-3
j_gene: TRBJ2-1
abundance: once

CDR3aa: CASSDVDRGTEAFF
v_gene: TRBV25-1
j_gene: TRBJ1-1
abundance: -

CDR3aa: CSARAYRFNYGYTF
v_gene: TRBV20-1
j_gene: TRBJ1-2
abundance: -

CDR3aa: CASSLASPDEKLFF
v_gene: TRBV28
j_gene: TRBJ1-4
abundance: -

CDR3aa: CSARAYHPRDRAFF
v_gene: TRBV20-1
j_gene: TRBJ1-1
abundance: -

CDR3aa: CASTRLAGDNEQYF
v_gene: TRBV12-3/TRBV12-4
j_gene: TRBJ2-7
abundance: few